The rows below give T cell receptor beta chains drawn from one sample of a study of CD8+CD57+ T cells in acquired aplastic anemia. TCRdb recomputed calls from the reads with MiXCR, one row per CDR3 protein. Altogether 250,000 to 350,000 distinct CDR3 sequences are present, 55% to 60% being singletons, with the ten largest covering roughly 8%. Sample: sorted CD4+, CD8+, or CD8+CD57+ T cells (not recorded which) from PBMCs. These receptor sequences come from a human donor with severe aplastic anemia or a healthy control (not recorded which). The CDR3 runs from the conserved cysteine through the conserved F or W. The D gene is left open where the match is weak. Clone sizes are given selectively: once, few, many, or a class where the clone is expanded.

J	size	V	D	CDR3	DNA
TRBJ2-2	many	TRBV5-5	TRBD1	CASSETGTANTGELFF	TGTGCCAGCAGCGAGACAGGGACAGCCAACACCGGGGAGCTGTTTTTT
TRBJ2-1	many	TRBV5-1	TRBD2	CASSKTGLAGNNEQFF	TGCGCCAGCAGCAAGACCGGACTAGCGGGTAACAATGAGCAGTTCTTC
TRBJ2-7	many	TRBV6-6	.	CASSFTQGGEQYF	TGTGCCAGCAGTTTTACACAGGGAGGCGAGCAGTACTTC
TRBJ2-1	.	TRBV2	.	CASSLAASRHNEQFF	TGTGCCAGCAGTTTAGCGGCAAGCCGGCACAATGAGCAGTTCTTC
TRBJ1-1	.	TRBV5-4	.	CASSRGHMNTGAFF	TGTGCCAGCAGCCGGGGACACATGAACACTGGGGCTTTCTTT
TRBJ1-6	many	TRBV27	.	CASSQKGHNSPLHF	TGTGCCAGCAGTCAAAAGGGCCATAATTCACCCCTCCACTTT
TRBJ2-5	.	TRBV5-5	.	CASSLNRAGRETQYF	TGTGCCAGCAGCTTGAACAGGGCGGGCAGGGAGACCCAGTACTTC
TRBJ2-7	many	TRBV12-5	.	CASGLDRVSSEQYF	TGTGCTAGTGGTTTGGACAGGGTGAGCTCCGAGCAGTACTTC
TRBJ1-1	.	TRBV20-1	.	CSALQTNTEAFF	TGCAGTGCTTTACAGACGAACACTGAAGCTTTCTTT
TRBJ2-7	.	TRBV14	.	CASSPLNSGEQYF	TGTGCCAGCAGCCCTTTAAACTCGGGGGAGCAGTACTTC
TRBJ1-1	.	TRBV7-9	.	CASSTHRFKSTEAFF	TGTGCCAGCAGCACCCACAGGTTTAAAAGCACTGAAGCTTTCTTT
TRBJ2-3	.	TRBV29-1	.	CSVIPRGVSTDTQYF	TGCAGCGTCATACCAAGGGGGGTGAGCACAGATACGCAGTATTTT
TRBJ2-7	.	TRBV7-9	.	CASSLTWTDPPRIYEQYF	TGTGCCAGCAGCTTAACCTGGACAGACCCACCCCGAATCTACGAGCAGTACTTC
TRBJ2-6	.	TRBV6-5	TRBD2	CASSLTGSGGAGANVLTF	TGTGCCAGCAGCCTGACAGGGAGCGGGGGGGCTGGGGCCAACGTCCTGACTTTC
TRBJ2-7	.	TRBV10-3	TRBD2	CAISEGLAGPYEQYF	TGTGCCATCAGTGAGGGACTAGCGGGGCCCTACGAGCAGTACTTC
TRBJ2-5	once	TRBV10-1	TRBD2	CATLTSPGLERTQYF	TGCGCCACCCTAACCAGCCCGGGACTAGAAAGAACCCAGTACTTC
TRBJ2-7	once	TRBV15	.	CATSRDGGGQHEQYF	TGTGCCACCAGCAGAGATGGAGGGGGCCAGCACGAGCAGTACTTC
TRBJ1-3	.	TRBV2	.	CASSDSKQVPGNTIYF	TGTGCCAGCAGTGATTCCAAACAGGTCCCCGGAAACACCATATATTTT
TRBJ1-6	.	TRBV10-1	TRBD1	CASWDRVASPLHF	TGCGCCAGCTGGGACAGGGTGGCCTCACCCCTCCACTTT
TRBJ2-5	many	TRBV7-8	.	CASRPRETEETQYF	TGTGCCAGCAGACCCCGGGAAACCGAAGAGACCCAGTACTTC
TRBJ2-1	many	TRBV7-2	TRBD1	CASTLQGGTGFDNEQFF	TGTGCCAGCACCCTCCAGGGTGGGACAGGGTTCGACAATGAGCAGTTCTTC
TRBJ1-5	.	TRBV2	TRBD1	CASSPRSTGGSGNQPQHF	TGTGCCAGCTCACCACGCTCGACAGGGGGCTCGGGCAATCAGCCCCAGCATTTT
TRBJ2-3	many	TRBV7-9	.	CASSLAGDHPYF	TGTGCCAGCAGCTTAGCAGGGGATCATCCGTATTTT
TRBJ1-2	.	TRBV2	.	CASSGEEVSGYTF	TGTGCCAGCAGTGGGGAGGAAGTCTCTGGCTACACCTTC
TRBJ1-1	few	TRBV9	.	CASSVGGGEAFF	TGTGCCAGCAGCGTGGGAGGAGGTGAAGCTTTCTTT
TRBJ2-3	.	TRBV6-1	.	CASSGSQFTDTQYF	TGTGCCAGCAGCGGCTCTCAGTTTACAGATACGCAGTATTTT
TRBJ2-5	.	TRBV7-8	.	CASSFRIQETQYF	TGTGCCAGCAGCTTCCGAATCCAGGAGACCCAGTACTTC
TRBJ2-5	.	TRBV7-3	.	CASSSTSGPQETQYF	TGTGCCAGCAGCTCGACGAGCGGGCCCCAAGAGACCCAGTACTTC
TRBJ2-5	many	TRBV19	.	CASSIFRDAAMETQYF	TGTGCCAGTAGTATCTTCCGGGACGCGGCAATGGAGACCCAGTACTTC
TRBJ2-3	many	TRBV12-3/TRBV12-4	.	CASSAYTGSSTDTQYF	TGTGCCAGCAGCGCTTACACAGGGTCGAGCACAGATACGCAGTATTTT
TRBJ2-1	.	TRBV5-6	.	CASSLRVVHEQFF	TGTGCCAGCAGCTTGCGCGTAGTCCATGAGCAGTTCTTC
TRBJ2-1	.	TRBV27	.	CASSFGRGAYNEQFF	TGTGCCAGCAGTTTTGGCAGGGGAGCTTACAATGAGCAGTTCTTC
TRBJ1-5	.	TRBV10-2	.	CASSEWGKNQPQHF	TGCGCCAGCAGTGAGTGGGGGAAGAATCAGCCCCAGCATTTT
TRBJ2-7	.	TRBV2	TRBD1	CASSVDRASYEQYF	TGTGCCAGCAGTGTGGACAGGGCATCCTACGAGCAGTACTTC
TRBJ2-3	once	TRBV20-1	.	CSARVGTGSGLGTQYF	TGCAGTGCTAGAGTGGGGACGGGGTCGGGCCTCGGAACGCAGTATTTT
TRBJ1-2	many	TRBV24-1	.	CATSDVGLNYGYTF	TGTGCCACCAGTGATGTCGGATTGAACTATGGCTACACCTTC
TRBJ2-1	.	TRBV7-9	TRBD2	CASSPSSFRRGGFNEQFF	TGTGCCAGCAGCCCGAGTAGTTTTAGGCGGGGGGGTTTTAATGAGCAGTTCTTC
TRBJ2-3	few	TRBV2	TRBD2	CGSGGDSDTQYF	TGTGGAAGCGGGGGGGACTCAGATACGCAGTATTTT
TRBJ2-2	.	TRBV9	.	CASSVGGPGELFF	TGTGCCAGCAGCGTAGGAGGGCCTGGGGAGCTGTTTTTT
TRBJ1-2	many	TRBV7-9	.	CASSLPVAYGYTF	TGTGCCAGCAGCTTACCAGTGGCCTATGGCTACACCTTC
TRBJ2-3	.	TRBV15	.	CATSRAQGTDTQYF	TGCGCCACCAGCAGAGCACAGGGCACAGATACGCAGTATTTT
TRBJ2-7	.	TRBV7-3	.	CASSLMAGTHLGEQYF	TGTGCCAGCAGCTTAATGGCAGGGACGCACCTCGGCGAGCAGTACTTC
TRBJ2-1	.	TRBV24-1	TRBD2	CATSAASGRSEQFF	TGTGCCACCAGTGCCGCTAGCGGGAGATCTGAGCAGTTCTTC
TRBJ2-3	.	TRBV12-5	.	CASRYGIPSTDTQYF	TGTGCCAGCAGATATGGGATCCCCAGCACAGATACGCAGTATTTT
TRBJ2-1	.	TRBV2	.	CASKGESGERFF	TGTGCCAGCAAGGGGGAATCGGGTGAGCGGTTCTTC